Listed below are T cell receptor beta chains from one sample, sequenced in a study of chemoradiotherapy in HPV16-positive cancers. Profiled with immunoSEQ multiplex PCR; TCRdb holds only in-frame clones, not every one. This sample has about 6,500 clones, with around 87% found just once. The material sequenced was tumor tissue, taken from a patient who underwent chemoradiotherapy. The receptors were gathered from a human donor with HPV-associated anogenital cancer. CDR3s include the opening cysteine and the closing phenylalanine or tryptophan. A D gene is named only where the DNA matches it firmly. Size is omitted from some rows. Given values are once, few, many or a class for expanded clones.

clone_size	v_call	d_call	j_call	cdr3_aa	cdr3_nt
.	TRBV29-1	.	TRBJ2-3	CTLTPGTDTQYF	TGCACCCTAACACCGGGCACAGATACGCAGTATTTT
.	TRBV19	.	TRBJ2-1	CASSIVLDEQFF	TGTGCCAGTAGTATTGTCCTGGATGAGCAGTTCTTC
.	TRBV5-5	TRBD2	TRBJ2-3	CASSPLGSGTSGISTDTQYF	TGTGCCAGCAGCCCTCTTGGATCCGGGACTAGCGGCATCAGCACAGATACGCAGTATTTT
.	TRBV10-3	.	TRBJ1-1	CAISDEATEAFF	TGTGCCATCAGTGATGAGGCCACTGAAGCTTTCTTT
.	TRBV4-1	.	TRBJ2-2	CASSQDPGTGELFF	TGCGCCAGCAGCCAAGATCCGGGGACCGGGGAGCTGTTTTTT
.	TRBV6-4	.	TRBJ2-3	CASSDLGSADTQYF	TGTGCCAGCAGTGACCTGGGTAGCGCAGATACGCAGTATTTT
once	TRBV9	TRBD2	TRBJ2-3	CASSVQTSGVPDTQYF	TGTGCCAGCAGCGTACAAACTAGCGGGGTACCAGATACGCAGTATTTT
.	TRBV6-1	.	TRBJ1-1	CASSESAGLEAFF	TGTGCCAGCAGTGAAAGTGCAGGACTGGAAGCTTTCTTT
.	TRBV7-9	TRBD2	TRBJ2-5	CASSVGLAGVGQETQYF	TGTGCCAGCAGCGTAGGACTAGCGGGAGTTGGACAAGAGACCCAGTACTTC
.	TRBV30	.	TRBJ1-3	CAWSVLGNTIYF	TGTGCCTGGAGTGTACTCGGAAACACCATATATTTT
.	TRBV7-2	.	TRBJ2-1	CASSMTRGNEQFF	TGTGCCAGCAGCATGACGCGGGGCAATGAGCAGTTCTTC
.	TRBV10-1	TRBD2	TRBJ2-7	CASSEGAGPYEQYF	TGCGCCAGCAGTGAAGGAGCGGGACCCTACGAGCAGTACTTC
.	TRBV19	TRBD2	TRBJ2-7	CASSIGFGEGPNWSEQYF	TGTGCCAGTAGTATAGGGTTCGGGGAGGGCCCAAATTGGAGCGAGCAGTACTTC
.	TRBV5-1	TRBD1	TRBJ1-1	CASSADRADEAFF	TGCGCCAGCAGCGCAGACAGGGCTGATGAAGCTTTCTTT
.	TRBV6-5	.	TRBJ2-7	CASRADSQSKQYF	TGTGCCAGCCGTGCGGACAGCCAGTCCAAGCAGTACTTC
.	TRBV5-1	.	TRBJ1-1	CASSLALSGTEAFF	TGCGCCAGCAGCTTGGCCCTCTCGGGCACTGAAGCTTTCTTT
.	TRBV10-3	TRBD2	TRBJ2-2	CAISGLAVNTGELFF	TGTGCCATCAGTGGACTAGCGGTGAACACCGGGGAGCTGTTTTTT
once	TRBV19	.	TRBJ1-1	CASSGPGGRAFF	TGTGCCAGTAGTGGACCCGGGGGGAGGGCTTTCTTT
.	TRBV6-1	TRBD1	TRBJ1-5	CASSDDRDQPQHF	TGTGCCAGCAGTGACGACAGGGATCAGCCCCAGCATTTT
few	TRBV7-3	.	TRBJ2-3	CASSLSLSTDTQYF	TGTGCCAGCAGCTTAAGTCTAAGCACAGATACGCAGTATTTT
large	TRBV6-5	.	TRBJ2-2	CASSYGFGGGELFF	TGTGCCAGCAGTTACGGATTTGGCGGCGGGGAGCTGTTTTTT
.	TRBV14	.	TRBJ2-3	CASGGSSSTDTQYF	TGTGCCAGCGGTGGGTCTAGTAGCACAGATACGCAGTATTTT
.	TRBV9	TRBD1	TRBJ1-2	CASSVLTGRRTNYGYTF	TGTGCCAGCAGCGTCCTGACAGGGAGGCGAACTAACTATGGCTACACCTTC
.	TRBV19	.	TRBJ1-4	CASIRRPGVNEKLFF	TGTGCCAGTATCCGACGACCAGGGGTTAATGAAAAACTGTTTTTT
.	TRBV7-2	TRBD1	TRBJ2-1	CASSRSGTVREQFF	TGTGCCAGCAGCCGCTCCGGGACAGTTAGGGAGCAGTTCTTC
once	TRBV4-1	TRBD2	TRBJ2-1	CASRLRGRASGTHEQFF	TGCGCCAGCAGATTAAGAGGGCGGGCTAGCGGGACCCATGAGCAGTTCTTC
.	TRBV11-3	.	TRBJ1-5	CASSLDTHSNQPQHF	TGTGCCAGCAGCTTGGACACCCATAGCAATCAGCCCCAGCATTTT
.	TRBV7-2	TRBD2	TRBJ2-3	CASSFPRAGDVTQYF	TGTGCCAGCAGCTTCCCAAGAGCGGGAGATGTTACGCAGTATTTT
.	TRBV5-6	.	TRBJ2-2	CASSLDGLPDRELFF	TGTGCCAGCAGCTTGGATGGACTACCCGATAGGGAGCTGTTTTTT
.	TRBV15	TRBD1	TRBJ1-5	CATSRDNPGQVGNQPQHF	TGTGCCACCAGCAGAGATAACCCGGGACAGGTAGGGAATCAGCCCCAGCATTTT
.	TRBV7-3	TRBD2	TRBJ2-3	CASSPGTSRTDTQYF	TGTGCCAGCAGCCCCGGGACTAGTCGGACAGATACGCAGTATTTT
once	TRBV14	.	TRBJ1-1	CASSLLGVWDTEAFF	TGTGCCAGCAGCCTACTAGGTGTGTGGGACACTGAAGCTTTCTTT
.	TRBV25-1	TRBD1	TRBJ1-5	CATDAGQGAQPQHF	TGTGCCACGGACGCGGGACAGGGGGCCCAGCCCCAGCATTTT
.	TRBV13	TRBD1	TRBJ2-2	CASSLNRGENTGELFF	TGTGCCAGCAGCTTGAACAGGGGCGAGAACACCGGGGAGCTGTTTTTT
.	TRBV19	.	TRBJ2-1	CASSFLGNEQFF	TGTGCCAGTAGTTTTCTTGGGAATGAGCAGTTCTTC